The 18 T cell receptor beta chains below come from one sample, sequenced in a study of CD8 T cells in Susac syndrome. RNA was extracted with the RNeasy kit, and a quantity of roughly 0.5 to 1 ug was reverse transcribed using random hexamers. TCRdb reprocessed the immunoSEQ multiplex PCR reads via MiXCR and lists one record per CDR3 protein. The sample consists of around 270,000 distinct CDR3 sequences, about 91% of them appearing once. Sequencing input: CD8+ T cells from PBMCs. All receptors come from a human donor with multiple sclerosis.

The chain recombines TRBV11-2 with TRBJ1-4; D is unclear. Per germline, CDR1 SGHAT and CDR2 FQNNGV. V was clipped by 1 base and J by 0 bases, with 6 bases between them. The CDR3 has 15 residues. The CDR3 sequence: CASSLVDATNEKLFF. In DNA, the CDR3 is TGTGCCAGCAGCTTAGTGGATGCAACTAATGAAAAACTGTTTTTT.

The chain carries TRBV15 and TRBJ2-1; 8 positions match TRBD2. V lost 5 bases to trimming and J lost 3 bases; unmatched junction nucleotides: 9. CDR1 and CDR2 (germline): LNHNV, YYDKDF (reference sequence). The CDR3 extends over 16 amino acids. CDR3 residues: CATSVGPGLDYNEQFF. The CDR3 bases are TGTGCCACCAGCGTCGGTCCGGGACTAGACTACAATGAGCAGTTCTTC.

V usage is TRBV20-1 and J usage is TRBJ2-5, with D perhaps assigned TRBD1 or TRBD2 (5 bases each). Looked up from germline, CDR1 is DFQATT and CDR2 is SNEGSKA (reference sequence). The V end lost 0 bases, the J end lost 2 bases, and 19 bases lay between the germline ends. The CDR3 consists of 17 residues. The CDR3 DNA follows: TGCAGTGCTAGAGACATACTCGGGACGATGGGGCAAGAGACCCAGTACTTC. It codes for CSARDILGTMGQETQYF.

The chain carries TRBV27 and TRBJ2-7; D call uncertain. CDR3 length equals 13 residues. Between the trimmed V and J ends, which lost 3 bases and 3 bases, there was a span of 9 bases. Per the germline V gene, CDR1 is MNHEY and CDR2 is SMNVEV (reference sequence). In DNA form, the CDR3 reads TGTGCCAGCAGTTTTGGGGTGGGCTACGAGCAGTACTTC. Translation gives CASSFGVGYEQYF.

V and J are TRBV6-1 and TRBJ2-7; tentatively, D is TRBD1 (7 bases). The CDR3 runs 14 residues. CDR1 is MNHNS, CDR2 SASEGT, per germline. V was shortened by 3 bases and J by 3 bases, with 12 bases between the two germline ends. The CDR3 reads CASSDTGEVYEQYF. The CDR3 coding sequence is TGTGCCAGCAGTGATACAGGGGAGGTCTACGAGCAGTACTTC.

The rearrangement uses TRBV24-1 and TRBJ2-2, with TRBD2 matching 11 bases. Trimming took 10 bases from V and 3 from J; bases not matched to a gene: 6. The CDR3 has 15 amino acids. The germline CDR1 and CDR2 sequences are KGHDR and SFDVKD. CDR3 DNA sequence: TGTGCCACACGGACTAGCGGGTCGGACACCGGGGAGCTGTTTTTT. This translates into CATRTSGSDTGELFF.

The V call is TRBV10-3, the J call TRBJ2-7; the match to TRBD2 covers 7 bases. V lost 6 bases, J lost 5 bases, and 16 bases stayed unmatched. CDR3 length: 16 amino acids. CDR1 and CDR2 (germline): ENHRY, SYGVKD. The CDR3 is CAIRGYAGVNPHEQYF. CDR3 coding DNA: TGTGCCATCAGGGGGTACGCGGGAGTCAACCCCCACGAGCAGTACTTC.

This clonotype was counted a single time. This chain joins TRBV20-1 and TRBJ2-5; 9 nucleotides line up with TRBD1. Germline CDR1 DFQATT, CDR2 SNEGSKA (reference sequence). The V gene end was trimmed by 0 bases and the J gene end by 5 bases; junction bases not matched to a gene: 4. This CDR3 is 14 amino acids long. The CDR3 coding sequence is TGCAGTGCTAGAGAAGACGGGACAGGGGAGACCCAGTACTTC. Its protein product is CSAREDGTGETQYF.

The chain joins TRBV9 to TRBJ2-1; D is unresolved. The CDR3 contains 15 residues. Germline CDR1 SGDLS, CDR2 YYNGEE. V dropped 0 bases and J dropped 9 bases, with 16 bases sitting between them. CDR3: CASSVEMVENLEQFF. CDR3 in DNA: TGTGCCAGCAGCGTAGAGATGGTAGAAAACCTTGAGCAGTTCTTC.

The V and J genes are TRBV6-5 and TRBJ2-7; D may be TRBD2 (6 bases). The CDR3 is made up of 16 amino acids. Germline V gene sequence: CDR1 MNHEY, CDR2 SVGAGI. V lost 6 bases, J lost 2 bases, and 20 bases lay in between. CDR3 bases: TGTGCCAGCAGCTACGGAGGGGCCGATAAGACCTACGAGCAGTACTTC. It specifies CASSYGGADKTYEQYF.

The V and J genes are TRBV28 and TRBJ1-5, with TRBD1 identical over 8 bases. Per the germline V gene, CDR1 is MDHEN and CDR2 is SYDVKM. Trimming took 7 bases from V and 5 from J; bases not matched to a gene: 13. This CDR3 region has 16 residues. CDR3 bases: TGTGCCAGCACTCTAGCCCGACAGGGGTCCGATCAGCCCCAGCATTTT. Protein product: CASTLARQGSDQPQHF.

This rearrangement joins TRBV6-5 to TRBJ2-7; tentative D call: TRBD1 (6 bases). Germline loops: CDR1 MNHEY, CDR2 SVGAGI. This CDR3 spans 12 amino acids. The ends were cut back, 9 bases at V and 0 bases at J, with 9 bases in the middle. The CDR3 loop is CASGTPSYEQYF. CDR3 bases: TGTGCCAGTGGGACACCCTCCTACGAGCAGTACTTC.

This chain links TRBV28 with TRBJ2-2; 10 bases fit TRBD2. The CDR3 runs to 17 residues. The V and J ends lost 4 bases and 7 bases, in that order; junction bases with no gene match: 12. Looked up from germline, CDR1 is MDHEN and CDR2 is SYDVKM. The CDR3 DNA reads as TGTGCCAGCAGTTCAGGATTCCTAGCGGGAGTTAACGGGGAGCTGTTTTTT. Protein product: CASSSGFLAGVNGELFF.

The chain joins TRBV7-3 to TRBJ2-1, with TRBD2 identical over 9 bases. V lost 4 bases to trimming and J lost 0 bases; unmatched junction nucleotides: 4. Germline CDR1 reads SGHTA; CDR2 reads FQGTGA. This CDR3 has 16 amino acids. In DNA, the CDR3 is TGTGCCAGCAGCTCGGAACTAGCGGGCTCCTACAATGAGCAGTTCTTC. Protein sequence: CASSSELAGSYNEQFF.

The chain employs TRBV19 and TRBJ1-1, with 10 nucleotides matching TRBD1. Germline loops: CDR1 LNHDA, CDR2 SQIVND (reference sequence). V lost 9 bases, J lost 5 bases, and 6 bases stayed unmatched. This CDR3 contains 13 residues. CDR3: CASKTGGRTEAFF. CDR3 DNA sequence: TGTGCCAGCAAGACAGGGGGCAGGACTGAAGCTTTCTTT.

J is TRBJ1-2 and V is TRBV20-1, with 8 nucleotides matching TRBD1. Germline CDR1 is DFQATT and CDR2 is SNEGSKA (reference sequence). J gave up 1 base and V 3 bases, and 13 bases lay outside the gene matches. This CDR3 spans 17 amino acids. The CDR3 loop is CSAREFWTGRDNYGYTF. In DNA form, the CDR3 reads TGCAGTGCTAGGGAATTTTGGACAGGGCGGGATAACTATGGCTACACCTTC.

The V gene is TRBV10-3, the J gene TRBJ1-1, with D unresolved. This CDR3 has 11 residues. V shed 2 bases and J shed 7 bases, with 5 bases lying between them. The V gene's germline CDR1 is ENHRY and CDR2 SYGVKD. The CDR3 DNA is TGTGCCATCAGTGAGGGCTATGAAGCTTTCTTT. Translating it yields CAISEGYEAFF.

This chain uses TRBV29-1 with TRBJ1-2, with 10 positions matching TRBD1. Unmatched junction bases numbered 13, after V lost 3 bases and J lost 3 bases. This CDR3 spans 17 amino acids. The germline V gene has CDR1 SQVTM and CDR2 ANQGSEA. The DNA for the CDR3 is TGCAGCGTTGATCTAGACAGGGGGCGCTTAGATTACTATGGCTACACCTTC. Its protein product is CSVDLDRGRLDYYGYTF.